This TCR beta chain was sequenced in a study of shared clonotypes between healthy human individuals. With regard to this clone: This CDR3 is also generated by other DNA sequences in the sample.

The CDR3 totals 14 residues. Trimming left V 2 bases short and J 3 bases short, with 10 bases between. CDR1 and CDR2 (germline): MNHEY, SVGAGI. Clones were sequenced by immunoSEQ multiplex PCR, and TCRdb holds only the in-frame ones, with some missing. The top ten hold about 0.37% of the sample, which has 2.3 million or so clones, approximately 95% seen once. The chain carries TRBV6-5 and TRBJ1-2, with D perhaps matching TRBD1 (5 bases). The receptor comes from a man aged 18 to 30 in good health. Some clones in this sample may be carry-over from other donors' samples. Input material: naive CD4+ T cells from PBMCs. Subset of the sample: CD45RA+ positively selected. As DNA, the CDR3 is TGTGCCAGCAGTTACGGACGGGGGGACTATGGCTACACCTTC. Its translation is CASSYGRGDYGYTF.